The 11 T cell receptor beta chains below come from one sample, sequenced in a study of blood T cell repertoires in COVID-19. Clones were sequenced by immunoSEQ multiplex PCR, and TCRdb holds only the in-frame ones, with some missing. The sample lists tens of thousands of clones, roughly 90% occurring once. Sequenced input: peripheral blood. The receptors stem from a man in his forties or fifties with acute or convalescent COVID-19.

This clone was seen only once. The chain carries TRBV5-1 and TRBJ2-1; 9 bases line up with TRBD2. The germline gives CDR1 SGHRS, CDR2 YFSETQ. This CDR3 has 15 amino acids. With V trimmed by 4 bases and J by 4 bases, 6 bases remained unmatched. CDR3 amino acids: CASSSGTSYYNEQFF. DNA of the CDR3: TGCGCCAGCAGCAGCGGGACTAGCTATTACAATGAGCAGTTCTTC.

V usage is TRBV30 and J usage is TRBJ2-6, with a weak D call TRBD1 (6 bases). This CDR3 contains 16 residues. In germline, CDR1 is GTSNPN, CDR2 SVGIG (reference sequence). V shed 4 bases and J shed 0 bases, with 13 bases lying between them. The DNA of the CDR3 is TGTGCCTGGACTGGGGACACCATCTCTGGGGCCAACGTCCTGACTTTC. This encodes CAWTGDTISGANVLTF.

The V gene is TRBV15, the J gene TRBJ2-7, with D possibly TRBD2 on 6 matching bases. The CDR3 is made up of 15 amino acids. Germline V gene lookup returns CDR1 LNHNV and CDR2 YYDKDF (reference sequence). Trimming cost V 0 bases and J 8 bases, with 17 bases left between them. The DNA for the CDR3 is TGTGCCACCAGCAGAGAATGGGGACTCCTCGCTCAGCAGTACTTC. It encodes CATSREWGLLAQQYF.

The genes are TRBV5-1 and TRBJ1-1; the match to TRBD1 covers 7 bases. The germline gives CDR1 SGHRS, CDR2 YFSETQ. The CDR3 has 14 residues. J lost 5 bases, V lost 3 bases, and 7 bases had no gene match. CDR3 sequence: CASSSNTGVTEAFF. The CDR3 DNA sequence: TGCGCCAGCAGCTCTAACACAGGGGTAACTGAAGCTTTCTTT.

The rearrangement links TRBV19 to TRBJ2-7; D is unclear. With 0 bases removed from V and 6 bases from J, the gap between germline ends came to 9 bases. Germline lookup yields CDR1 LNHDA and CDR2 SQIVND (reference sequence). The CDR3 contains 13 residues. The CDR3 loop is CASSIDLPGEQYF. CDR3 nucleotides: TGTGCCAGTAGTATAGATCTCCCGGGCGAGCAGTACTTC.

The V and J genes are TRBV19 and TRBJ1-2; D uncertain. Trimming took 0 bases from V and 7 from J, leaving 12 bases between them. The CDR3 has 14 amino acids. CDR1 is LNHDA and CDR2 is SQIVND in the germline V gene (reference sequence). The CDR3 bases are TGTGCCAGTAGTATAGAGGTCGGGTTTGGTGGCTACACCTTC. Its protein product is CASSIEVGFGGYTF. Full variable domain (rest looked up from reference TRBV19 and TRBJ1-2): DGGITQSPKYLFRKEGQNVTLSCEQNLNHDAMYWYRQDPGQGLRLIYYSQIVNDFQKGDIAEGYSVSREKKESFPLTVTSAQKNPTAFYLCASSIEVGFGGYTFGSGTRLTVV.

This rearrangement joins TRBV7-7 to TRBJ2-2; D is perhaps TRBD1 (6 bases). Trimming took off 4 bases at V and 5 bases at J, with 14 bases between the two ends. CDR1 and CDR2 from the germline V gene are SSHAT and FNYEAQ (reference sequence). The length of the CDR3 is 15 residues. This CDR3 reads CASSSIQGRTGELFF. The DNA for the CDR3 is TGTGCCAGCAGCTCTATCCAGGGGAGAACCGGGGAGCTGTTTTTT.

The genes are TRBV11-2 and TRBJ2-1, with 7 bases matching TRBD1. With V trimmed by 5 bases and J by 4 bases, 8 bases remained unmatched. The CDR3 is made up of 15 amino acids. Germline CDR1 and CDR2: SGHAT and FQNNGV. The CDR3 DNA follows: TGTGCCAGCAGCCGGGTACAGGGGTCGTACAATGAGCAGTTCTTC. As protein: CASSRVQGSYNEQFF. Filled out from reference TRBV11-2 and TRBJ2-1, the complete variable domain reads EAGVAQSPRYKIIEKRQSVAFWCNPISGHATLYWYQQILGQGPKLLIQFQNNGVVDDSQLPKDRFSAERLKGVDSTLKIQPAKLEDSAVYLCASSRVQGSYNEQFFGPGTRLTVL.

The chain combines TRBV5-1 with TRBJ2-7; D gene ambiguous. The CDR3 totals 13 residues. Trimming took off 0 bases at V and 3 bases at J, with 7 bases between the two ends. Germline V gene sequence: CDR1 SGHRS, CDR2 YFSETQ. CDR3: CASSLGSGYEQYF. The CDR3 DNA reads TGCGCCAGCAGCTTGGGGTCGGGCTACGAGCAGTACTTC.

The chain couples TRBV19 to TRBJ1-3; D gene unclear. CDR3 length: 15 residues. Trimming cost V 4 bases and J 0 bases, with 10 bases left between them. Germline loops: CDR1 LNHDA, CDR2 SQIVND (reference sequence). The CDR3 here is CASSTTDYSGNTIYF. CDR3 sequence (DNA): TGTGCCAGTAGTACTACAGACTACTCTGGAAACACCATATATTTT.

V and J are TRBV18 and TRBJ2-5, with 9 bases fitting TRBD1. This CDR3 contains 13 residues. The V segment lost 5 bases and the J segment 4 bases; nucleotides outside the gene matches: 2. Germline V CDR1 and CDR2: KGHSH, LQKENI. Here the CDR3 reads CASSTDRGETQYF. CDR3 bases: TGTGCCAGCTCAACGGACAGGGGAGAGACCCAGTACTTC.